This T cell receptor beta chain was obtained from a study of post-analysis software for immune sequencing data (dated by TCRdb to about 2015). Study-level background: The recorded disease courses included relapsing-remitting, secondary progressive and progressive-relapsing multiple sclerosis, and some patients had no subtype annotation. A subset of samples was prepared in parallel using single-end sample barcoding, then pooled and co-amplified after Illumina adapter ligation. The patient repertoires were set against roughly eleven previously published healthy control repertoires from donors whose ages ranged from roughly 6 to 26 years. What the work shows at the level of the full study, not this receptor alone: When samples were clustered directly using the F measure, samples prepared in the same batch co-clustered strongly, which prompted a batch-effect correction. Normalized Chao1 diversity was significantly lower in multiple sclerosis patients than controls, suggesting substantial peripheral T-cell clonal expansion. Roughly 5 TRBV segments, including TRBV5-6, TRBV5-1 and TRBV20-1, were significantly more frequent in patients than controls. The multiple sclerosis patient group was slightly younger than the control group.

With regard to this clonotype: It has no known antigen specificity. No base qualities exist here, and no much larger clone lies one base off it.

The library was made by PCR. For sequencing, an Illumina HiSeq 2500 was employed. Unique molecular identifiers were incorporated into TCR beta cDNA libraries to reduce PCR and sequencing biases. Per 1 to 10 million input T cells, roughly 0.5 million cDNA molecules were obtained, such that each molecule approximated one T cell. Patient libraries were prepared and sequenced with the same protocol used for the earlier healthy control dataset. Samples belonging to the same batch were prepared together, multiplexed and sequenced on a shared HiSeq lane. The study's processing was this. Raw barcoded reads were processed with MIGEC, discarding single-read molecular identifier groups before consensus assembly and CDR3 extraction. VDJtools was used for post-analysis of the clonotype tables, and diversity was normalized by down-sampling every dataset to the size of the smallest sample. To correct batch-related cross-sample contamination, repertoire overlap clustering matched CDR3 amino acid sequences but not nucleotide sequences. TCRdb's own reprocessing of the public reads used fastp at Q25 and MiXCR and kept productive beta chains. When rows share a CDR3 protein, they turn into one entry using the most common DNA and genes. The V and J calls follow TCRdb's processing rather than the paper's. This sample gives some 800,000 distinct CDR3 sequences in total; approximately 44% of them show up just once. Jointly, the top ten make up roughly 4.4% of the sample.

The CDR3 covers 12 residues, taking in both the cysteine and the phenylalanine. Here the CDR3 DNA is all that survives: 36 bases in frame from base 1. As encoded in the germline V gene (reference sequence), CDR1 is DFQATT while CDR2 is SNEGSKA. V loses 1 base, J loses 0 bases, and the germline ends lie 1 base apart. To demonstrate the VDJtools post-analysis software, TCR beta repertoires were profiled from the peripheral blood of 10 to 15 young patients with multiple sclerosis. The patients with multiple sclerosis were children and adolescents between roughly 6 and 17 years of age. Sequencing was performed on blood. The V gene is TRBV20-1 and the J gene is TRBJ1-5, with the D gene not clear enough to name. The TCR sequence derives from a girl aged 10 to 17 with multiple sclerosis. The CDR3 loop reads CSARVSNQPQHF. The bases read TGCAGTGCTAGAGTTAGCAATCAGCCCCAGCATTTT.